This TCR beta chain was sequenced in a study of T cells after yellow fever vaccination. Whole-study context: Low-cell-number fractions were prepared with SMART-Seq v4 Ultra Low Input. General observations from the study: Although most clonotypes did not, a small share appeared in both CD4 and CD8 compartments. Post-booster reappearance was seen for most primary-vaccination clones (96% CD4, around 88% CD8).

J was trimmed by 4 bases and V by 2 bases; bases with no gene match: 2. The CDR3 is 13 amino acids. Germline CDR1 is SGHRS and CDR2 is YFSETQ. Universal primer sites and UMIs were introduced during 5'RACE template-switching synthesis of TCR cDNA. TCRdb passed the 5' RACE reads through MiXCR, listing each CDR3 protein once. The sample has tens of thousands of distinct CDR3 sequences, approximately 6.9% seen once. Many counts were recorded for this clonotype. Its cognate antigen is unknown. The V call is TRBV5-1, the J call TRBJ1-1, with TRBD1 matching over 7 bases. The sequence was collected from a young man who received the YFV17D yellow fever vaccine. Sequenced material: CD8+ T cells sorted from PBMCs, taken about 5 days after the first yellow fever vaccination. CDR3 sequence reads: CASSFEGATEAFF. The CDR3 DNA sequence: TGCGCCAGCAGCTTTGAGGGGGCCACTGAAGCTTTCTTT.